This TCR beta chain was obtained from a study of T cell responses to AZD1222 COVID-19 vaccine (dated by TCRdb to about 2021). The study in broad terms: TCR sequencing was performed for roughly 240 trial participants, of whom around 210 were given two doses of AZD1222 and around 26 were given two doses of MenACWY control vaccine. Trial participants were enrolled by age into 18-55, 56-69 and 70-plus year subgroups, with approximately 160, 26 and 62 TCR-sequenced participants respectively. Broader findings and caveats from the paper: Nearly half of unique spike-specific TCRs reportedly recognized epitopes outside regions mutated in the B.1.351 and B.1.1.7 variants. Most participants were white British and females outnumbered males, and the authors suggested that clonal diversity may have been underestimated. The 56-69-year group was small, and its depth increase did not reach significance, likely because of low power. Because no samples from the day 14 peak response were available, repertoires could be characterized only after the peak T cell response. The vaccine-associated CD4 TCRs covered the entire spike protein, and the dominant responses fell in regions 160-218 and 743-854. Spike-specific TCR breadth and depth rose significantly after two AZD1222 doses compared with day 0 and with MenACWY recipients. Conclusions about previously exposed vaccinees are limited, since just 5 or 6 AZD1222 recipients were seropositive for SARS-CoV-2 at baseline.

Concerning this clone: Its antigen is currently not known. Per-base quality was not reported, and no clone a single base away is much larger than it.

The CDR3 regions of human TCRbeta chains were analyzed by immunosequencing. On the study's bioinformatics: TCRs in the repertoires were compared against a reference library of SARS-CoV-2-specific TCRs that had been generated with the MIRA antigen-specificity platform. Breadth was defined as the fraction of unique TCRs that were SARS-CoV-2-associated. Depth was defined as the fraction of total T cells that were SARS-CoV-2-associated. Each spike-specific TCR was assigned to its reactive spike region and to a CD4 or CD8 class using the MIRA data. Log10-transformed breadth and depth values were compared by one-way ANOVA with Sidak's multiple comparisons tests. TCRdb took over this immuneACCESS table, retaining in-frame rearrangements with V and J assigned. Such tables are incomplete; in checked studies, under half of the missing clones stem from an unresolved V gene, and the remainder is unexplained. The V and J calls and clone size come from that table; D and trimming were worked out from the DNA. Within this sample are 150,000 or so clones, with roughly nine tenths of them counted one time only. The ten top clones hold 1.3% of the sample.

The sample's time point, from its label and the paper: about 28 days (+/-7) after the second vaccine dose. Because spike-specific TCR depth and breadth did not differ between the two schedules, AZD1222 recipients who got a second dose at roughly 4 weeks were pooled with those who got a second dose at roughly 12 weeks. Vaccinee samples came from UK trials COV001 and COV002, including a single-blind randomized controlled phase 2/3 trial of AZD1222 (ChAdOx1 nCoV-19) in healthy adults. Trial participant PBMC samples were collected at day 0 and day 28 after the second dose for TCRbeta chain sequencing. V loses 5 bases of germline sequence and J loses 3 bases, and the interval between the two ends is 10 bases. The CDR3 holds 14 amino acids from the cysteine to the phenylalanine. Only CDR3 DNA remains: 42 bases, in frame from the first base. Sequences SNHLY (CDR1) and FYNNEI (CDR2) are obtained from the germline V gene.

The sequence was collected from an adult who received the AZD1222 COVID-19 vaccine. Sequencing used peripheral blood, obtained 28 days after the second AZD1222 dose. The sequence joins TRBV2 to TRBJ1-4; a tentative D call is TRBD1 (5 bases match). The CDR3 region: CASSPVGANEKLFF. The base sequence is TGTGCCAGCAGTCCGGTGGGGGCTAATGAAAAACTGTTTTTT.